Presented here are 14 T cell receptor beta chains from one specimen sequenced in a study of cytomegalovirus exposure and HLA in healthy donors. With 60 Vbeta and 13 Jbeta primers, the PCR was carried out. The method was immunoSEQ multiplex PCR; TCRdb's version includes in-frame clones alone and lacks a portion of them. The sample has 130,000 or so clones; roughly 62% are singletons. Sequences were obtained from PBMCs. These receptors originate from a male donor in good health and CMV-seronegative.

V gene TRBV7-9 combines with J gene TRBJ2-7; D perhaps matches TRBD1 (5 bases). Germline loops: CDR1 SEHNR, CDR2 FQNEAQ (reference sequence). V was pared by 7 bases and J by 3 bases, with 16 bases between. This CDR3 comprises 14 residues. The CDR3 protein is CASTLGSGNYEQYF. In nucleotides, the CDR3 is TGTGCCAGCACCTTGGGGTCAGGGAACTACGAGCAGTACTTC.

This chain links TRBV18 with TRBJ2-4; no reliable D call. V lost 0 bases, J lost 10 bases, and 16 bases lay in between. Looked up from germline, CDR1 is KGHSH and CDR2 is LQKENI. CDR3 size: 15 residues. This chain's CDR3 is CASSPPFGPGGIQYF. DNA of the CDR3: TGTGCCAGCTCACCACCGTTTGGGCCCGGTGGGATTCAGTACTTC.

The chain couples TRBV14 to TRBJ2-5, with 11 bases lining up with TRBD2. TRBJ2-7 matches the DNA end more closely, so the J call is doubtful. Germline lookup yields CDR1 SGHDN and CDR2 FVKESK. The CDR3 is made up of 14 amino acids. The CDR3 here is CASRPSGGRYEQYF. CDR3 bases: TGTGCCAGCCGACCTAGCGGGGGGCGCTACGAGCAGTACTTC.

J is TRBJ1-2 and V is TRBV6-4, with TRBD1 identical over 8 bases. The CDR3 runs 15 residues. Germline V gene lookup returns CDR1 MRHNA and CDR2 SNTAGT. Unmatched junction bases numbered 12, after V lost 8 bases and J lost 4 bases. CDR3 in amino acids: CASRGMGQAGYGYTF. The CDR3 DNA reads TGTGCCAGCCGAGGGATGGGACAGGCCGGCTATGGCTACACCTTC.

The sample holds one count of this clone. The chain uses TRBV6-5 and TRBJ1-1, with D hard to call. Trimming removed 0 bases from V and 1 base from J, with 6 bases in between. There are 14 residues in the CDR3. Germline CDR1 MNHEY, CDR2 SVGAGI. CDR3 nucleotide sequence: TGTGCCAGCAGTTACTCAGGGAGGAACACTGAAGCTTTCTTT. The encoded protein is CASSYSGRNTEAFF.

The CDR3 region is CASSLDSSGGACEQFF. The CDR3 DNA follows: TGCGCCAGCAGCTTGGATTCTAGCGGGGGGGCGTGTGAGCAGTTCTTC. The chain couples TRBV5-1 to TRBJ2-1; 12 bases are a match to TRBD2. CDR3 length equals 16 residues. Germline CDR1 and CDR2: SGHRS and YFSETQ. Losses at the gene ends were 0 bases for V and 9 bases for J; bases not matched to a gene: 7.

This chain connects TRBV28 to TRBJ1-1; D unclear. Germline V gene data show CDR1 as MDHEN and CDR2 as SYDVKM. The CDR3 is 13 residues long. Trimming cost V 5 bases and J 11 bases, with 18 bases left between them. The CDR3 region is CASSKRGTFGAFF. CDR3 bases: TGTGCCAGCAGTAAGCGTGGAACGTTCGGCGCTTTCTTT. The full variable domain, in which reference TRBV28 and TRBJ1-1 provide the parts outside the CDR3, is DVKVTQSSRYLVKRTGEKVFLECVQDMDHENMFWYRQDPGLGLRLIYFSYDVKMKEKGDIPEGYSVSREKKERFSLILESASTNQTSMYLCASSKRGTFGAFFGQGTRLTVV.

The chain recombines TRBV7-8 with TRBJ2-1, with 8 bases matching TRBD2. Germline CDR1 is SGHVS and CDR2 is FQNEAQ. V shed 1 base, J shed 6 bases, and the junction held 8 bases outside the gene matches. This CDR3 comprises 16 residues. The CDR3 DNA follows: TGTGCCAGCAGCTTAGAAGTGGGGGCGGGGGGCAATGAGCAGTTCTTC. It encodes CASSLEVGAGGNEQFF.

V is TRBV10-2 and J is TRBJ1-5, with D maybe TRBD1 (6 bases). V was clipped by 6 bases and J by 2 bases, with 20 bases between them. The germline V gene encodes CDR1 WSHSY and CDR2 SAAADI. CDR3 length: 17 residues. CDR3 nucleotide sequence: TGCGCCAGCAGCCTTGCGGGGGGGGGCGCCGGCAATCAGCCCCAGCATTTT. Translated: CASSLAGGGAGNQPQHF.

This clone was picked up a small number of times. The rearrangement uses TRBV14 and TRBJ2-1; the D is unclear. From germline, CDR1 is SGHDN and CDR2 FVKESK. The CDR3 length is 12 residues. Trimming removed 4 bases from V and 15 bases from J, with 16 bases in between. CDR3 in DNA: TGTGCCAGCAGCCCCGGGTTTAAAGAATCGTTCTTC. It specifies CASSPGFKESFF.

This chain connects TRBV29-1 to TRBJ2-5, with 10 bases aligning to TRBD2. With the DNA end fitting TRBJ2-7 better, the J assignment may be wrong. Germline V gives CDR1 SQVTM, CDR2 ANQGSEA. CDR3 length equals 17 residues. CDR3 nucleotide sequence: TGCAGCGTTGGGGTCGACCAGCGGGGGGGCCGGACCTACGAGCAGTACTTC. Translated, it gives CSVGVDQRGGRTYEQYF.

This chain links TRBV14 with TRBJ2-4; 8 bases fit TRBD2. Per germline, CDR1 SGHDN and CDR2 FVKESK. The junction had 7 bases not matched to a gene; V was cut back by 3 bases and J by 12 bases. The CDR3 is 13 residues long. The CDR3 is CASSQTGGASQYF. The CDR3 DNA sequence: TGTGCCAGCAGCCAGACGGGGGGGGCATCTCAGTACTTC. Full variable domain (missing parts from reference TRBV14 and TRBJ2-4): EAGVTQFPSHSVIEKGQTVTLRCDPISGHDNLYWYRRVMGKEIKFLLHFVKESKQDESGMPNNRFLAERTGGTYSTLKVQPAELEDSGVYFCASSQTGGASQYFGAGTRLSVL.

This chain joins TRBV5-1 and TRBJ2-1, with a tentative D call TRBD2 (5 bases). The germline CDR1 and CDR2 sequences are SGHRS and YFSETQ. Trimming took 4 bases from V and 6 from J, leaving 8 bases between them. The CDR3 sequence is 12 residues long. The CDR3 nucleotides are TGCGCCAGCAGCACTGAGGGCAATGAGCAGTTCTTC. Protein sequence: CASSTEGNEQFF.

This chain links TRBV11-2 with TRBJ1-4; D uncertain. Germline-derived CDR1 and CDR2 are SGHAT and FQNNGV. CDR3 size: 13 residues. Trimming left V 3 bases short and J 8 bases short, with 10 bases between. The CDR3 region is CASSLTWPEKLFF. The CDR3 DNA reads as TGTGCCAGCAGCTTGACTTGGCCGGAAAAACTGTTTTTT.